This TCR beta chain was sequenced for a study of cytomegalovirus exposure and HLA in healthy donors. The germline V and J ends were trimmed by 2 bases and 7 bases, with 14 bases remaining between them. The CDR3 is 14 amino acids. Germline loops: CDR1 WNHNN, CDR2 SYGVQD (reference sequence). Primers for the PCR totalled 60 Vbeta and 13 Jbeta. The method was immunoSEQ multiplex PCR; TCRdb's version includes in-frame clones alone and lacks a portion of them. This repertoire includes approximately 120,000 clones. Comment on this clone: Antigen specificity is unknown.

The donors, nominally healthy at sampling, likely had unrecorded immune exposures. Notes on the study in general: Across donors, sequencing depth was assumed by presence/absence analyses to be roughly uniform.

The sequenced sample was PBMCs. This TCR was sampled from a man aged 18 to 30 in good health and CMV-seronegative. The chain uses TRBV10-1 and TRBJ2-5, with D maybe TRBD2 (5 bases). The CDR3 nucleotides read TGCGCCAGCAGTGAGCACCCCGTAGGAGGGACCCAGTACTTC. Its translation is CASSEHPVGGTQYF.